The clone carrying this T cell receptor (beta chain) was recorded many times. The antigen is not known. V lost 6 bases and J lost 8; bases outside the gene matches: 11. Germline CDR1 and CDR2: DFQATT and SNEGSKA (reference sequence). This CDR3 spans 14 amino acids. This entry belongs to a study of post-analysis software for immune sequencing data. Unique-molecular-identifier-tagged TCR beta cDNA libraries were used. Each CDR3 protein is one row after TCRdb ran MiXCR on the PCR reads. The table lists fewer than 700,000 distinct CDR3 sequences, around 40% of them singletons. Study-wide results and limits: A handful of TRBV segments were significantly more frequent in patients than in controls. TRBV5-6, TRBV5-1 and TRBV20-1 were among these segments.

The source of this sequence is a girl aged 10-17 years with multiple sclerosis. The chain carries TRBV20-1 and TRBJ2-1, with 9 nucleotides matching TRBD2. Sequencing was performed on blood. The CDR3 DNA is TGCAGTGCCCAGTGGGCTAGCGGGATACATGAGCAGTTCTTC. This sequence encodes CSAQWASGIHEQFF.